Below are 5 T cell receptor beta chains sequenced from a single sample in a study of Ad26.COV2.S vaccination and SARS-CoV-2 variants. Clones were sequenced by immunoSEQ multiplex PCR, and TCRdb holds only the in-frame ones, with some missing. The data show over 450,000 clones, about nine tenths seen once. Sample treatment: approximately 18 received Ad26.COV2.S at low or high dose, single or two shots; roughly five received placebo; per-sample allocation not given. The samples were gathered on day 63 after the first injection of vaccine or placebo. The material sequenced was peripheral blood, taken in a trial of Ad26.COV2.S vaccine versus placebo. These receptor sequences come from a person aged 18-65 years who received the Ad26.COV2.S COVID-19 vaccine or a placebo.

The genes are TRBV9 and TRBJ2-5; 9 bases are shared with TRBD2. Germline values: CDR1 SGDLS, CDR2 YYNGEE. This CDR3 spans 15 amino acids. V lost 2 bases to trimming and J lost 4 bases; unmatched junction nucleotides: 6. CDR3 DNA sequence: TGTGCCAGCAGCGTCTCGGGACTAGCACCAGAGACCCAGTACTTC. Its translation: CASSVSGLAPETQYF.

The CDR3 nucleotides are TGTGCCAGCAGCTTATCGAACACCATATATTTT. This codes for CASSLSNTIYF. The rearrangement links TRBV7-2 to TRBJ1-3; unclear D gene. The CDR3 has 11 residues. The V end was cut by 2 bases, the J end by 7 bases, with 3 bases between. The germline V gene encodes CDR1 SGHTA and CDR2 FQGNSA.

This clone showed up just a few times. The CDR3 DNA is TGTGCCAGCAGTAAGGGGGTGCGGAGCAATCAGCCCCAGCATTTT. As protein: CASSKGVRSNQPQHF. J is TRBJ1-5 and V is TRBV6-5; TRBD1 is a possible D gene (6 bases). The V end was cut by 5 bases, the J end by 1 base, with 12 bases between. The CDR3 spans 15 residues. The germline V gene has CDR1 MNHEY and CDR2 SVGAGI.

V is TRBV19 and J is TRBJ2-7; tentative D call: TRBD2 (5 bases). The V gene lost 4 bases and the J gene lost 2 bases, with 9 bases spanning the gap. Germline CDR1 is LNHDA and CDR2 is SQIVND (reference sequence). The CDR3 totals 13 residues. The CDR3 DNA sequence: TGTGCCAGTAGTAAATCCGGGGCCTACGAGCAGTACTTC. This codes for CASSKSGAYEQYF.

The chain uses TRBV9 and TRBJ1-1; D is uncertain. The CDR3 length is 14 residues. V was clipped by 1 base and J by 4 bases, with 11 bases between them. From germline, CDR1 is SGDLS and CDR2 YYNGEE. DNA of the CDR3: TGTGCCAGCAGCGTATCCGCCGGAAGCACTGAAGCTTTCTTT. Amino acids: CASSVSAGSTEAFF.